This T cell receptor (beta chain) originates from a study of T-cell memory formation after mild COVID-19. 5'RACE primed at constant segments yielded TCR alpha and TCR beta cDNA libraries bearing sample barcodes and UMIs. Via MiXCR, TCRdb re-called the 5' RACE reads, giving one row per CDR3 protein. The sample has 350,000 to 450,000 distinct CDR3 sequences, 20% to 25% seen once; the top ten hold roughly 8.9%. The length of the CDR3 is 17 residues. V gave up 5 bases and J gave up 1 base, with 18 bases separating them. This clonotype was found a few times. The sequence derives from an adult woman who had mild COVID-19 (a few samples of this study predate the infection). Cell type and time point are not known. Sequenced sample: PBMCs or a T cell subset sorted from them (not recorded which). The chain is built from TRBV12-3 or TRBV12-4 and TRBJ2-1, with a possible D match to TRBD2 (5 bases). CDR3 nucleotides: TGTGCCAGCAGTCCTCCCCAGAGGGAGTGGTCCTACAATGAGCAGTTCTTC. Translation gives CASSPPQREWSYNEQFF.